The 32 T cell receptor beta chains presented below share a single source sample, sequenced in a study of TIL therapy for anti-PD-1-resistant metastatic lung cancer (dated by TCRdb to the early 2020s). TCR beta CDR3 regions were amplified from genomic DNA with the immunoSEQ v3 hsTCRB kit using bias-controlled multiplex PCR. As stored in TCRdb, this immuneACCESS dataset retains in-frame rearrangements with V and J assigned. A fraction of the clones does not appear; measured against another copy, unresolved V genes explain less than half of the discrepancy, and the remainder lacks a known reason. The sample records about 5,100 clones, around 60% of which are singletons. The top ten constitute 9.5% of the sample. The time point label, read with the paper, signifies: pre-treatment sample, taken before nivolumab and TIL therapy. Baseline tumor samples were excised metastases, mostly pleural nodules or supraclavicular lymph nodes, from the same resection used to grow TIL.

This material consisted of tumor tissue, taken at baseline. These receptor sequences come from a man in his 70s with non-small cell lung cancer.

V usage is TRBV27 and J usage is TRBJ1-4; D remains ambiguous. Germline-derived CDR1 and CDR2 are MNHEY and SMNVEV (reference sequence). The CDR3 sequence is 8 residues long. Trimming pared 7 bases from V and 11 bases from J, leaving 2 bases between. The CDR3 coding sequence is TGTGCCAGCAAGAAACTGTTTTTT. Translating gives CASKKLFF.

This chain links TRBV6-1 with TRBJ2-1, with 11 bases identical to TRBD1. Germline values: CDR1 MNHNS, CDR2 SASEGT. The CDR3 consists of 11 residues. Germline trimming cut 5 bases from V and 15 bases from J; bases unmatched to any gene: 3. The CDR3 is CASSRDRGSFF. For the CDR3, the DNA is TGTGCCAGCAGTAGGGACAGGGGGTCGTTCTTC.

This clone was detected a few times. The chain joins TRBV27 to TRBJ2-7; D possibly corresponds to TRBD2 (6 bases). V was shortened by 3 bases and J by 4 bases, with 16 bases between the two germline ends. This CDR3 is built from 15 residues. Germline assignment: CDR1 MNHEY and CDR2 SMNVEV (reference sequence). The CDR3 spells CASSLVHSREYEQYF. The DNA for the CDR3 is TGTGCCAGCAGTTTGGTGCATTCACGGGAGTACGAGCAGTACTTC.

This clone showed up just a few times. The chain recombines TRBV5-1 with TRBJ1-1; D remains ambiguous. Per germline, CDR1 SGHRS and CDR2 YFSETQ. V lost 3 bases to trimming and J lost 1 base, with 10 bases between them. The CDR3 has 14 residues. The CDR3 sequence: CASSSQVENTEAFF. In DNA form, the CDR3 reads TGCGCCAGCAGCTCACAAGTGGAGAACACTGAAGCTTTCTTT.

This clone is categorized as medium-sized (0.01 to 0.1%). The J gene is TRBJ2-3, the V gene TRBV18, with TRBD1 identical over 7 bases. V was pared by 1 base and J by 4 bases, with 5 bases of the junction left unmatched. The CDR3 runs to 15 residues. CDR1 KGHSH and CDR2 LQKENI come from the germline V gene. The CDR3, as DNA: TGTGCCAGCTCACCACTAACAGGGGTTGCAGATACGCAGTATTTT. It yields the protein CASSPLTGVADTQYF.

The chain is built from TRBV19 and TRBJ2-6; TRBD1 or TRBD2 may be the D gene (5 bases each). The germline gives CDR1 LNHDA, CDR2 SQIVND (reference sequence). The CDR3 is 21 amino acids. Trimming stripped 2 bases from V and 0 bases from J, with 23 bases between. The DNA of the CDR3 is TGTGCCAGTAGTATATTTCCAGGGAAGACTACCCCTCCCTCTGGGGCCAACGTCCTGACTTTC. Protein product: CASSIFPGKTTPPSGANVLTF. Drawing the rest from reference TRBV19 and TRBJ2-6, the complete variable domain is DGGITQSPKYLFRKEGQNVTLSCEQNLNHDAMYWYRQDPGQGLRLIYYSQIVNDFQKGDIAEGYSVSREKKESFPLTVTSAQKNPTAFYLCASSIFPGKTTPPSGANVLTFGAGSRLTVL.

The CDR3 DNA reads TGTGCCAGCAGTGAAGGTATCTCTAGCGGGTCCACAGATACGCAGTATTTT. As protein: CASSEGISSGSTDTQYF. The chain couples TRBV2 to TRBJ2-3; 8 bases are a match to TRBD2. CDR1 SNHLY and CDR2 FYNNEI come from the germline V gene. There are 17 residues in the CDR3. With V trimmed by 1 base and J by 2 bases, 8 bases remained unmatched.

This clone was counted once. The chain joins TRBV21-1 to TRBJ2-1; TRBD2 is the table's D call and was not checked against the DNA. TRBV21-1 constitutes a pseudogene. The CDR3 spans 16 residues. Here the CDR3 DNA reads TGTGCCAGCAGCAAAGTCGGCGGGAGCTCCTACAATGAGCAGTTCTTC. Translation: CASSKVGGSSYNEQFF.

This clone was counted once. The CDR3 DNA sequence: TGTGCCAGCAGTTCTTTAGCGGGGGCGAACACCGGGGAGCTGTTTTTT. Its translation is CASSSLAGANTGELFF. The chain combines TRBV2 with TRBJ2-2, with 9 bases identical to TRBD2. This CDR3 has 16 residues. After removal of 5 bases from V and 0 bases from J, the junction contained 4 bases not matched to a gene. CDR1 and CDR2 (germline): SNHLY, FYNNEI.

This sequence joins TRBV6-5 and TRBJ2-7; 14 bases align to TRBD2. The CDR3 contains 14 residues. J gave up 6 bases and V 5 bases, and 3 bases lay outside the gene matches. CDR1 is MNHEY and CDR2 is SVGAGI in the germline V gene. The CDR3 region has the DNA TGTGCCAGCAGTGGGACTAGCGGGAGAGGCGAGCAGTACTTC. Translating gives CASSGTSGRGEQYF.

The gene calls are TRBV21-1 and TRBJ2-7; TRBD1 is taken as the D call from the table, unchecked against the DNA. TRBV21-1 is flagged as a pseudogene. The CDR3 is 18 residues long. CDR3 DNA sequence: TGTGCCAGCAGCTCCCGGGACAGGGGGCGGAAGGCTTTTATGGAGCAGTACTTC. Translated, it gives CASSSRDRGRKAFMEQYF.

V and J are TRBV6-1 and TRBJ2-2; D is unresolved. The CDR3 runs to 12 residues. Deletions cut 6 bases from V and 3 bases from J, with 5 bases between. Per the germline V gene, CDR1 is MNHNS and CDR2 is SASEGT. CDR3 sequence reads: CASREYTGELFF. The CDR3 region has the DNA TGTGCCAGCAGGGAGTACACCGGGGAGCTGTTTTTT.

The chain is built from TRBV7-6 and TRBJ2-7, with TRBD2 matching over 7 bases. V shed 0 bases and J 7 bases; nucleotides not matched to a gene: 6. The CDR3 sequence is 14 residues long. Per the germline V gene, CDR1 is SGHVS and CDR2 is FNYEAQ. CDR3 amino acids: CASSLAEGAGEQYF. CDR3 bases: TGTGCCAGCAGCTTAGCGGAGGGAGCGGGAGAGCAGTACTTC.

The chain couples TRBV2 to TRBJ2-3; D perhaps matches TRBD2 (5 bases). The CDR3 sequence is 14 residues long. V lost 1 base, J lost 0 bases, and 5 bases lay in between. Germline CDR1 SNHLY, CDR2 FYNNEI. The CDR3 coding sequence is TGTGCCAGCAGTGAAGGACTAAGCACAGATACGCAGTATTTT. Residues: CASSEGLSTDTQYF.

CDR3 sequence: CASSHSGIVYEQYF. The CDR3 DNA reads as TGTGCCAGCAGCCATAGCGGGATCGTCTACGAGCAGTACTTC. V usage is TRBV14 and J usage is TRBJ2-7; 8 nucleotides agree with TRBD2. V was clipped by 3 bases and J by 3 bases; unmatched bases: 4. Looked up from germline, CDR1 is SGHDN and CDR2 is FVKESK. The CDR3 is made up of 14 amino acids. Combining the CDR3 with reference TRBV14 and TRBJ2-7 gives the whole variable domain EAGVTQFPSHSVIEKGQTVTLRCDPISGHDNLYWYRRVMGKEIKFLLHFVKESKQDESGMPNNRFLAERTGGTYSTLKVQPAELEDSGVYFCASSHSGIVYEQYFGPGTRLTVT.

This chain joins TRBV21-1 and TRBJ2-7; the table assigns TRBD1, which was not confirmed against the DNA. TRBV21-1 is listed as a pseudogene. CDR3 length: 15 residues. CDR3 protein: CASSLQGERDYEQYF. Written as DNA, the CDR3 is TGTGCCAGCAGCTTACAGGGGGAACGAGACTACGAGCAGTACTTC.

This clone was counted a single time. This chain joins TRBV15 and TRBJ2-7, with 9 bases that match TRBD1. Germline assignment: CDR1 LNHNV and CDR2 YYDKDF (reference sequence). The CDR3 loop spans 14 amino acids. V lost 3 bases to trimming and J lost 6 bases; unmatched junction nucleotides: 6. Here the CDR3 reads CATSRDRGTCEQYF. CDR3 sequence (DNA): TGTGCCACCAGCAGGGACAGGGGAACCTGCGAGCAGTACTTC.

The chain couples TRBV11-1 to TRBJ1-1; D may be TRBD1 (6 bases). V lost 2 bases, J lost 1 base, and 20 bases lay in between. The length of the CDR3 is 18 residues. The germline V gene has CDR1 SGHAT and CDR2 FQDESV (reference sequence). The DNA for the CDR3 is TGTGCCAGCAGCTTATTCACAGGGCGTTTAGGACCGAACACTGAAGCTTTCTTT. Translated: CASSLFTGRLGPNTEAFF.

The sample holds a few counts of this clone. The chain employs TRBV7-8 and TRBJ1-5; D remains unclear. CDR1 is SGHVS and CDR2 is FQNEAQ in the germline V gene. The V gene lost 4 bases and the J gene lost 2 bases, with 6 bases spanning the gap. The CDR3 has 13 amino acids. The chain's CDR3 is CASSSGGNQPQHF. In nucleotides, the CDR3 is TGTGCCAGCAGCTCAGGCGGCAATCAGCCCCAGCATTTT.

The chain carries TRBV19 and TRBJ2-2, with 8 bases identical to TRBD2. The CDR3 has 15 residues. V was clipped by 7 bases and J by 2 bases; unmatched bases: 6. Germline V gives CDR1 LNHDA, CDR2 SQIVND (reference sequence). The CDR3 DNA reads as TGTGCCAGTAAGCCGGGACTAGACAACACCGGGGAGCTGTTTTTT. Its translation is CASKPGLDNTGELFF.

On this clone itself: A junction boundary mismatches the germline segment, possibly from a read error. The rearrangement uses TRBV28 and TRBJ1-1; 8 positions agree with TRBD1. Germline V gene sequence: CDR1 MDHEN, CDR2 SYDVKM. The CDR3 covers 11 residues. CDR3 region: CASSSDRACLF. In DNA form, the CDR3 reads TGTGCCAGCAGTTCGGACAGGGCTTGTCTCTTT.

The V call is TRBV7-7, the J call TRBJ2-5, with D hard to call. This CDR3 has 16 residues. V lost 5 bases to trimming and J lost 7 bases, with 23 bases between them. The germline V gene encodes CDR1 SSHAT and CDR2 FNYEAQ (reference sequence). As DNA, the CDR3 is TGTGCCAGCAGCACAACTCTAGAGAGAAGTCCGGGGACCCAGTACTTC. The encoded protein is CASSTTLERSPGTQYF.

This clone was found a few times. The chain employs TRBV19 and TRBJ1-4; 9 bases are a match to TRBD1. The trim removed 3 bases at V and 7 bases at J, leaving 6 bases unmatched. Germline V gene data show CDR1 as LNHDA and CDR2 as SQIVND (reference sequence). CDR3 length equals 15 residues. Written as DNA, the CDR3 is TGTGCCAGTAGTATGCTGACAGGGGGTGGTGAAAAACTGTTTTTT. Translating gives CASSMLTGGGEKLFF.

This clone has a handful of counts. The rearrangement joins TRBV25-1 to TRBJ2-2; a weak D match, TRBD1 (6 bases). V was clipped by 4 bases and J by 0 bases, with 12 bases between them. CDR3 length equals 16 residues. In germline, CDR1 is MGHDK, CDR2 SYGVNS. CDR3 sequence: CASSGYTGSNTGELFF. The CDR3, as DNA: TGTGCCAGCAGTGGGTATACAGGGTCGAACACCGGGGAGCTGTTTTTT.

The rearrangement joins TRBV27 to TRBJ1-5; D is uncertain. Germline CDR1 reads MNHEY; CDR2 reads SMNVEV (reference sequence). The CDR3 sequence is 14 residues long. Deletions cut 6 bases from V and 5 bases from J, with 14 bases between. The CDR3 spells CASSLAAFDQPQHF. CDR3 nucleotide sequence: TGTGCCAGCAGCTTGGCCGCATTTGATCAGCCCCAGCATTTT.

J is TRBJ2-5 and V is TRBV5-1; TRBD1 agrees at 10 bases. With V trimmed by 4 bases and J by 7 bases, 10 bases remained unmatched. CDR1 and CDR2 from the germline V gene are SGHRS and YFSETQ. This CDR3 comprises 15 residues. In DNA form, the CDR3 reads TGCGCCAGCAGCGGGGGACAGGGGACGCCATCGACCCAGTACTTC. Translated, it gives CASSGGQGTPSTQYF. Based on the CDR3 plus reference TRBV5-1 and TRBJ2-5, the full variable domain is KAGVTQTPRYLIKTRGQQVTLSCSPISGHRSVSWYQQTPGQGLQFLFEYFSETQRNKGNFPGRFSGRQFSNSRSEMNVSTLELGDSALYLCASSGGQGTPSTQYFGPGTRLLVL.

The J gene is TRBJ1-5, the V gene TRBV9; no clear D. V shed 0 bases and J shed 6 bases, with 7 bases lying between them. The CDR3 consists of 13 residues. Germline CDR1 reads SGDLS; CDR2 reads YYNGEE. This CDR3 reads CASSVEDGQPQHF. The CDR3 nucleotides read TGTGCCAGCAGCGTAGAGGACGGTCAGCCCCAGCATTTT. The variable domain in full, completed from reference TRBV9 and TRBJ1-5, reads DSGVTQTPKHLITATGQRVTLRCSPRSGDLSVYWYQQSLDQGLQFLIQYYNGEERAKGNILERFSAQQFPDLHSELNLSSLELGDSALYFCASSVEDGQPQHFGDGTRLSIL.

This clone has just a few counts. The chain joins TRBV9 to TRBJ2-2, with D maybe TRBD1 (5 bases). V was clipped by 6 bases and J by 4 bases, with 10 bases between them. This CDR3 spans 13 amino acids. The germline CDR1 and CDR2 sequences are SGDLS and YYNGEE. CDR3 coding DNA: TGTGCCAGCAACCTCCAGGGCACCGGGGAGCTGTTTTTT. Translated, it gives CASNLQGTGELFF.

V and J are TRBV28 and TRBJ1-1; 8 nucleotides line up with TRBD1. CDR1 is MDHEN, CDR2 SYDVKM, per germline. The trim removed 5 bases at V and 4 bases at J, leaving 6 bases unmatched. This CDR3 has 14 residues. CDR3 in amino acids: CASSGQGPGTEAFF. CDR3 nucleotide sequence: TGTGCCAGCAGTGGACAGGGCCCCGGCACTGAAGCTTTCTTT.

V gene TRBV7-6 combines with J gene TRBJ2-1; 8 bases line up with TRBD2. The germline V gene has CDR1 SGHVS and CDR2 FNYEAQ. Trimming at V came to 7 bases and at J to 5 bases, leaving 4 bases not matched to a gene. The CDR3 is 13 residues long. This CDR3 is CASKRGINNEQFF. The CDR3 coding sequence is TGTGCCAGCAAGCGGGGGATCAACAATGAGCAGTTCTTC.

A remark on this clone: Germline and junction disagree at one end, which may indicate a read error. The rearrangement links TRBV28 to TRBJ2-4; D tentatively reads TRBD1 or TRBD2 (6 bases each). The V gene's germline CDR1 is MDHEN and CDR2 SYDVKM. This CDR3 has 12 residues. The CDR3 protein is CASSLNTGTVHF. Written as DNA, the CDR3 is TGTGCCAGCAGTCTCAATACAGGGACTGTGCACTTC. The full variable domain, in which reference TRBV28 and TRBJ2-4 provide the parts outside the CDR3, is DVKVTQSSRYLVKRTGEKVFLECVQDMDHENMFWYRQDPGLGLRLIYFSYDVKMKEKGDIPEGYSVSREKKERFSLILESASTNQTSMYLCASSLNTGTVHFGAGTRLSVL.

The chain uses TRBV7-2 and TRBJ2-5; D is undetermined. The CDR3 has 15 amino acids. Germline values: CDR1 SGHTA, CDR2 FQGNSA. Between the trimmed V and J ends, which lost 4 bases and 3 bases, there was a span of 15 bases. CDR3 coding DNA: TGTGCCAGCAGCTCCGGGCCTACAAACGAAGAGACCCAGTACTTC. Protein sequence: CASSSGPTNEETQYF.